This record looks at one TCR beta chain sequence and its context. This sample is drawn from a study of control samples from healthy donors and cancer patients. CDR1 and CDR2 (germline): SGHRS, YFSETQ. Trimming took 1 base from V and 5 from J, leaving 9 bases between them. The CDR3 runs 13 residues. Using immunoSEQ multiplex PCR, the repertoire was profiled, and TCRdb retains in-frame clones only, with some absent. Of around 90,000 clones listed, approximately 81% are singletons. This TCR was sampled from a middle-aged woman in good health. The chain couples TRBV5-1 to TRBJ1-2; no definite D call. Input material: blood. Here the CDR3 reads CASSLSGDYGYTF. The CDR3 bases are TGCGCCAGCAGCTTGTCGGGAGATTATGGCTACACCTTC.